This TCR beta chain was identified during a study of OX40 agonist ivuxolimab in advanced cancers. Profiling relied on immunoSEQ multiplex PCR, and the TCRdb table lists in-frame clones only, not all of them. The table includes some 9,200 clones, roughly 90% detected once. The CDR3 contains 14 residues. Germline assignment: CDR1 MGHDK and CDR2 SYGVNS. The V and J ends lost 1 base and 5 bases respectively, with 11 bases between them. Sequencing used CD4+ or CD8+ T cells sorted from blood, obtained in a trial of the OX40 agonist ivuxolimab. The chain uses TRBV25-1 and TRBJ1-1, with D hard to call. This sequence was found in an adult with an advanced solid tumor such as melanoma, head and neck, liver or kidney cancer. This CDR3 is CASSESTGGTEAFF. CDR3 DNA: TGTGCCAGCAGTGAATCGACGGGCGGAACTGAAGCTTTCTTT.